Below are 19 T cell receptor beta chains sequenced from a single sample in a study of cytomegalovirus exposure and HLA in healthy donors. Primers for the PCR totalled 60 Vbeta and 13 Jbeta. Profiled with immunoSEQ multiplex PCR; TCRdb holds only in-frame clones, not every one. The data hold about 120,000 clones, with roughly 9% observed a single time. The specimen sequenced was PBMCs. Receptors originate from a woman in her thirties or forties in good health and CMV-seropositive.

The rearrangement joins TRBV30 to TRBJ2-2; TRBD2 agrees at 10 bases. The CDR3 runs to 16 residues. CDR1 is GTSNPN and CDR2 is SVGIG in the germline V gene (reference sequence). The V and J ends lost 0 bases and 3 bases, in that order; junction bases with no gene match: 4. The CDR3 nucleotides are TGTGCCTGGAGTGTACAGGGACTAGCGCACACCGGGGAGCTGTTTTTT. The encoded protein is CAWSVQGLAHTGELFF.

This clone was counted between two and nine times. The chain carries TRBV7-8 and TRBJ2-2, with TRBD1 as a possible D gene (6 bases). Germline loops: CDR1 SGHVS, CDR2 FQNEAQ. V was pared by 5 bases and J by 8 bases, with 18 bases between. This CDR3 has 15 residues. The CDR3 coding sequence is TGTGCCAGCAGCCCCAGGGGCGCCGACGGTGGGGAGCTGTTTTTT. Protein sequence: CASSPRGADGGELFF.

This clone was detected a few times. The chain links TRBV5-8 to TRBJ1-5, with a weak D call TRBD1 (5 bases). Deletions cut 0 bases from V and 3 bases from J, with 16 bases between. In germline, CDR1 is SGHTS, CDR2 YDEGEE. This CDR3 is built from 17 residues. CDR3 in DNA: TGTGCCAGCAGCTTGGATGGGGGGGGGTTGGACAATCAGCCCCAGCATTTT. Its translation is CASSLDGGGLDNQPQHF.

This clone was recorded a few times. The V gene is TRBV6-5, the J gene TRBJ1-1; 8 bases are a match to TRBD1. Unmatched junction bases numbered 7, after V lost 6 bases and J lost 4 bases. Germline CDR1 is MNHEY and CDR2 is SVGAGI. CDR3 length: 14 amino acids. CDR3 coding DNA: TGTGCCAGCAGCCGGGACAGGCTTCTCACTGAAGCTTTCTTT. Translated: CASSRDRLLTEAFF.

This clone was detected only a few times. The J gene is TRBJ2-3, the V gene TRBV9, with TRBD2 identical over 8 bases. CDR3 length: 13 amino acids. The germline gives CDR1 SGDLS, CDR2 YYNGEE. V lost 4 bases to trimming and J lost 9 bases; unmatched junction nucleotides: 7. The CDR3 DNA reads TGTGCCAGCAGCTCCCCGGGGGGGCCCACGCAGTATTTT. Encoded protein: CASSSPGGPTQYF.

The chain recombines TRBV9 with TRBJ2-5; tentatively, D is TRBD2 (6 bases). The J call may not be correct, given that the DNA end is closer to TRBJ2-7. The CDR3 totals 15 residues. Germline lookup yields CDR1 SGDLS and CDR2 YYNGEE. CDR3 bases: TGTGCCAGCAGCGTGCGGGACTCGGTCGACTACGAGCAGTACTTC. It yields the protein CASSVRDSVDYEQYF.

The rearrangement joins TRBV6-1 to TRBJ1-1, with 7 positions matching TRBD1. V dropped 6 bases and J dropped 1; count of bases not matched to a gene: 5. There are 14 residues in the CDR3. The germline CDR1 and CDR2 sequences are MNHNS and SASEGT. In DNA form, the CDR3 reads TGTGCCAGCAGGCAGGGACAGCGGAACACTGAAGCTTTCTTT. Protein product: CASRQGQRNTEAFF.

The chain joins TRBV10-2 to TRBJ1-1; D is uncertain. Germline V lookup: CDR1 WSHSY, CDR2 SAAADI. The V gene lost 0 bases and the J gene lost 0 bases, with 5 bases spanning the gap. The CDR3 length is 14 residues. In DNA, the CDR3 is TGCGCCAGCAGTGAGTCGGGCATGAACACTGAAGCTTTCTTT. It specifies CASSESGMNTEAFF.

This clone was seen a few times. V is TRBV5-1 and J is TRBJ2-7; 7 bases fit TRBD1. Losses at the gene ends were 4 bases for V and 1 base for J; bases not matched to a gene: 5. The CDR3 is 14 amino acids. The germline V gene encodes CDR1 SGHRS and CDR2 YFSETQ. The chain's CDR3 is CASSRGGNSYEQYF. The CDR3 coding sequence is TGCGCCAGCAGCCGAGGGGGCAATTCCTACGAGCAGTACTTC.

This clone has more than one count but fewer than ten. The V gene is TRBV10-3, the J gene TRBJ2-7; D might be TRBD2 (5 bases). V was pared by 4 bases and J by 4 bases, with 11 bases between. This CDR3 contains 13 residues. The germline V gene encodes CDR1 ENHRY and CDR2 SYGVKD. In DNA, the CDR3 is TGTGCCATCAGTGCCGAGCGGTTGTACGAGCAGTACTTC. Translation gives CAISAERLYEQYF.

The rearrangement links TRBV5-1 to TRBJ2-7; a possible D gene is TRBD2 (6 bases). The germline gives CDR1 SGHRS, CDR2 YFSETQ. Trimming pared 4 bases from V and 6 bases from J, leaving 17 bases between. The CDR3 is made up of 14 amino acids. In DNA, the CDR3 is TGCGCCAGCAGCCAGGGACCGGAGGGTACCGAGCAGTACTTC. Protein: CASSQGPEGTEQYF.

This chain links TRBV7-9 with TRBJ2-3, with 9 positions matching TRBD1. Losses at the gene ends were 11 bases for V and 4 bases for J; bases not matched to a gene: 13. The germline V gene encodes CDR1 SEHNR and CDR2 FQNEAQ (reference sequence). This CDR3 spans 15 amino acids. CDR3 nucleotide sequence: TGTGCCGTCCCTCCCGGGACAGGGCGAGCAGATACGCAGTATTTT. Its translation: CAVPPGTGRADTQYF.

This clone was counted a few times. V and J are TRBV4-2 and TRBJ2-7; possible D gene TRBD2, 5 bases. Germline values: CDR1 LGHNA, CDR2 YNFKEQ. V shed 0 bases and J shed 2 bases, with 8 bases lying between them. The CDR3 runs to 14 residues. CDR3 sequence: CASSQEGGPYEQYF. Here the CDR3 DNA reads TGTGCCAGCAGCCAAGAAGGAGGACCCTACGAGCAGTACTTC.

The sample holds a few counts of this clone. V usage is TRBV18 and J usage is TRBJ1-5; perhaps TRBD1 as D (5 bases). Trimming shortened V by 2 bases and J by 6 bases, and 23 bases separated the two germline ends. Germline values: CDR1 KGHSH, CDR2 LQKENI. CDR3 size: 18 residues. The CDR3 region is CASSPGVREAGRGQPQHF. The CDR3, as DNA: TGTGCCAGCTCACCAGGGGTCCGCGAAGCAGGGAGGGGTCAGCCCCAGCATTTT.

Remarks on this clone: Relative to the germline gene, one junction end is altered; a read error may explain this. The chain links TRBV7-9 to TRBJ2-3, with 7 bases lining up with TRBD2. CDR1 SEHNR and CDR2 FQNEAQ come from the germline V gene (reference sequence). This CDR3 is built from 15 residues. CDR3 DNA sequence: TGTGCCAGCACCTTAGTGGGGGGGGAGACAGATACGCAGTATTTT. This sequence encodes CASTLVGGETDTQYF. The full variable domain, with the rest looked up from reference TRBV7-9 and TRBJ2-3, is DTGVSQNPRHKITKRGQNVTFRCDPISEHNRLYWYRQTLGQGPEFLTYFQNEAQLEKSRLLSDRFSAERPKGSFSTLEIQRTEQGDSAMYLCASTLVGGETDTQYFGPGTRLTVL.

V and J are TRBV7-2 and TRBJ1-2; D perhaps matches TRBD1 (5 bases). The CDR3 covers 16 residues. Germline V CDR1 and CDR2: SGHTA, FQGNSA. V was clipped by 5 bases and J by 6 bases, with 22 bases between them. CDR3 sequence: CASSQGLWQDTHGYTF. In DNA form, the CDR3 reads TGTGCCAGCAGCCAGGGCCTGTGGCAGGATACACATGGCTACACCTTC. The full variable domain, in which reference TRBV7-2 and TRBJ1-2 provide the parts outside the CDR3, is GAGVSQSPSNKVTEKGKDVELRCDPISGHTALYWYRQSLGQGLEFLIYFQGNSAPDKSGLPSDRFSAERTGGSVSTLTIQRTQQEDSAVYLCASSQGLWQDTHGYTFGSGTRLTVV.

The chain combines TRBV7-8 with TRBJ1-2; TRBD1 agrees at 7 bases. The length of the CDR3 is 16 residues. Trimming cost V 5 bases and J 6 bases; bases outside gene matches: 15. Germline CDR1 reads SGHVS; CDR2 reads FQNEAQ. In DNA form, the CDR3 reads TGTGCCAGCAGCAAAAGGGGAACTACAGGGGTGGATGGCTACACCTTC. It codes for CASSKRGTTGVDGYTF. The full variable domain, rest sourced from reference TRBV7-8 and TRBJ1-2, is GAGVSQSPRYKVAKRGQDVALRCDPISGHVSLFWYQQALGQGPEFLTYFQNEAQLDKSGLPSDRFFAERPEGSVSTLKIQRTQQEDSAVYLCASSKRGTTGVDGYTFGSGTRLTVV.

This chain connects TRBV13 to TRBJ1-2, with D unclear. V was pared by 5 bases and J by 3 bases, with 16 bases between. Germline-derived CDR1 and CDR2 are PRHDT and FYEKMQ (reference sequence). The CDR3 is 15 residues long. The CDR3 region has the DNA TGTGCCAGCAGCCCGTCACTTAGCGGAGACTATGGCTACACCTTC. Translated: CASSPSLSGDYGYTF.

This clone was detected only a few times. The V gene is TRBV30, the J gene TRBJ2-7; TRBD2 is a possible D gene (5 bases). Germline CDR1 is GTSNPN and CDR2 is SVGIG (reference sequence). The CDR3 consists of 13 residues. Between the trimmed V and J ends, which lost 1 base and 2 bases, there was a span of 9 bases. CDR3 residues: CAWSGASPYEQYF. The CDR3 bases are TGTGCCTGGAGTGGGGCTAGCCCCTACGAGCAGTACTTC.